The 21 T cell receptor beta chains listed next were all sequenced from one sample in a study of T-cell reconstitution after alpha-beta-depleted transplantation in children. Construction of the TCRbeta library involved unique molecular identifiers. Each CDR3 protein is one row after TCRdb ran MiXCR on the PCR reads. Of hundreds of thousands of distinct CDR3 sequences detected, about 10% appear once; the ten largest clones hold just over 2%. Sequencing used PBMCs, obtained before TCRalphabeta/CD19-depleted stem cell transplant. The receptors were sampled from a child aged 2 to 9 with inherited bone marrow failure, due to receive a stem cell transplant.

This clonotype was picked up many times. The chain combines TRBV28 with TRBJ1-2; 7 nucleotides line up with TRBD1. CDR3 length: 15 amino acids. After removal of 3 bases from V and 4 bases from J, the junction contained 8 bases not matched to a gene. Germline V CDR1 and CDR2: MDHEN, SYDVKM. CDR3 amino acids: CASSLLRTGIYGYTF. In DNA form, the CDR3 reads TGTGCCAGCAGTTTGCTACGGACAGGTATCTATGGCTACACCTTC.

This clonotype has a count of ten or more. The chain combines TRBV4-2 with TRBJ1-4, with D hard to call. CDR1 is LGHNA, CDR2 YNFKEQ, per germline. V was cut by 1 base and J by 4 bases, with 10 bases left in between. The CDR3 runs 15 residues. As DNA, the CDR3 is TGTGCCAGCAGCCAAGTTGAGGGATTTAATGAAAAACTGTTTTTT. Translation: CASSQVEGFNEKLFF.

This clonotype was recorded many times. The V and J genes are TRBV6-5 and TRBJ1-2; D uncertain. V was shortened by 2 bases and J by 8 bases, with 9 bases between the two germline ends. Per the germline V gene, CDR1 is MNHEY and CDR2 is SVGAGI. This CDR3 is built from 12 residues. DNA of the CDR3: TGTGCCAGCAGTTACGGACCTTGGGGCTACACCTTC. Translated, it gives CASSYGPWGYTF.

This clonotype was observed at least ten times. V is TRBV4-3 and J is TRBJ2-5; 8 nucleotides align to TRBD1. The CDR3 totals 15 residues. Trimming removed 6 bases from V and 4 bases from J; junction bases left unmatched: 10. Germline-derived CDR1 and CDR2 are LGHNA and YSLEER. CDR3 nucleotide sequence: TGCGCCAGCAGTAAGACAGGGGAGGTAGGAGAGACCCAGTACTTC. It is translated as CASSKTGEVGETQYF.

This clonotype was seen ten or more times. The chain joins TRBV10-3 to TRBJ2-1; 7 nucleotides match TRBD2. The CDR3 extends over 14 amino acids. In germline, CDR1 is ENHRY, CDR2 SYGVKD. The junction had 7 bases not matched to a gene; V was cut back by 11 bases and J by 0 bases. The CDR3 sequence is CAVSSGTSYNEQFF. CDR3 DNA sequence: TGTGCCGTGTCTAGCGGTACCTCCTACAATGAGCAGTTCTTC.

The chain employs TRBV5-8 and TRBJ2-7, with TRBD2 identical over 13 bases. The germline CDR1 and CDR2 sequences are SGHTS and YDEGEE. The CDR3 runs 15 residues. Trimming took 0 bases from V and 9 from J; bases not matched to a gene: 6. CDR3 sequence: CASSLVGRLAGGQYF. DNA for the CDR3: TGTGCCAGCAGCTTGGTGGGGAGACTAGCGGGAGGGCAGTACTTC.

This CDR3 reads CASSQDPEAGLTDTQYF. For the CDR3, the DNA is TGCGCCAGCAGCCAAGATCCCGAAGCGGGACTGACAGATACGCAGTATTTT. J is TRBJ2-3 and V is TRBV4-1; 7 positions agree with TRBD2. This CDR3 has 17 amino acids. The junction had 9 bases not matched to a gene; V was cut back by 0 bases and J by 3 bases. Germline loops: CDR1 MGHRA, CDR2 YSYEKL.

The rearrangement uses TRBV11-1 and TRBJ2-7; 12 bases line up with TRBD1. Losses at the gene ends were 7 bases for V and 4 bases for J; bases not matched to a gene: 20. Germline lookup yields CDR1 SGHAT and CDR2 FQDESV (reference sequence). This CDR3 has 19 amino acids. The CDR3 here is CASTLGDRGLLQPRYEQYF. The CDR3 DNA reads TGTGCCAGCACCCTGGGGGACAGGGGGCTTCTGCAACCCAGATACGAGCAGTACTTC. The variable domain in full, completed from reference TRBV11-1 and TRBJ2-7, reads EAEVAQSPRYKITEKSQAVAFWCDPISGHATLYWYRQILGQGPELLVQFQDESVVDDSQLPKDRFSAERLKGVDSTLKIQPAELGDSAMYLCASTLGDRGLLQPRYEQYFGPGTRLTVT.

On this clonotype: A much larger clone lies a single base off, so this may be a read error. The chain employs TRBV27 and TRBJ1-4; no definite D call. Germline CDR1 is MNHEY and CDR2 is SMNVEV (reference sequence). Trimming removed 0 bases from V and 8 bases from J, with 13 bases in between. The CDR3 is 15 amino acids. The CDR3, as DNA: TGTGCCAGCAGTTTATCTATCCGCACGATCGAAAAACTGTTTTTT. It yields the protein CASSLSIRTIEKLFF.

This clonotype was recorded at least ten times. The chain has TRBV2 and TRBJ2-1; the D gene is possibly TRBD1 (5 bases). The germline V gene encodes CDR1 SNHLY and CDR2 FYNNEI. This CDR3 has 13 amino acids. Between the trimmed V and J ends, which lost 6 bases and 5 bases, there was a span of 11 bases. The CDR3 bases are TGTGCCAGCAGGGTCCCAGGGAACAATGAGCAGTTCTTC. It yields the protein CASRVPGNNEQFF.

Many counts were recorded for this clonotype. The V call is TRBV5-1, the J call TRBJ2-1; TRBD1 might be the D (6 bases). Trimming removed 0 bases at V and 7 bases at J, with 20 bases between. The CDR3 totals 17 residues. From germline, CDR1 is SGHRS and CDR2 YFSETQ. CDR3 amino acids: CASSLVDAGDPRNEQFF. The CDR3 region has the DNA TGCGCCAGCAGCTTGGTCGATGCAGGGGACCCCCGTAATGAGCAGTTCTTC. Based on the CDR3 plus reference TRBV5-1 and TRBJ2-1, the full variable domain is KAGVTQTPRYLIKTRGQQVTLSCSPISGHRSVSWYQQTPGQGLQFLFEYFSETQRNKGNFPGRFSGRQFSNSRSEMNVSTLELGDSALYLCASSLVDAGDPRNEQFFGPGTRLTVL.

This clonotype appeared a few times. The chain combines TRBV7-8 with TRBJ2-6; 15 bases fit TRBD2. Germline values: CDR1 SGHVS, CDR2 FQNEAQ. V shed 7 bases and J 4 bases; nucleotides not matched to a gene: 11. The CDR3 covers 19 residues. The CDR3 sequence: CASTPGLAGGPGGANVLTF. In DNA, the CDR3 is TGTGCCAGCACCCCAGGACTAGCGGGAGGGCCGGGAGGGGCCAACGTCCTGACTTTC. Supplemented by reference TRBV7-8 and TRBJ2-6, the full variable domain reads GAGVSQSPRYKVAKRGQDVALRCDPISGHVSLFWYQQALGQGPEFLTYFQNEAQLDKSGLPSDRFFAERPEGSVSTLKIQRTQQEDSAVYLCASTPGLAGGPGGANVLTFGAGSRLTVL.

This clonotype was counted ten times or more. This chain links TRBV6-5 with TRBJ2-2; tentatively, D is TRBD1 (8 bases). Trimming cost V 4 bases and J 8 bases, with 17 bases left between them. Germline V CDR1 and CDR2: MNHEY, SVGAGI. The CDR3 covers 15 residues. For the CDR3, the DNA is TGTGCCAGCAGTTTTACAGGGGGGGTATTAGGGGAGCTGTTTTTT. Translation gives CASSFTGGVLGELFF.

The chain is built from TRBV7-2 and TRBJ2-7; D perhaps matches TRBD2 (5 bases). V lost 5 bases and J lost 9, with 14 bases in between. Germline CDR1 is SGHTA and CDR2 is FQGNSA. This CDR3 is 12 amino acids long. The CDR3: CASSIRSRGQYF. CDR3 nucleotide sequence: TGTGCCAGCAGCATTCGGAGCCGGGGGCAGTACTTC.

This clonotype has at least ten counts. The V and J genes are TRBV12-3 or TRBV12-4 and TRBJ1-1; D perhaps matches TRBD1 (5 bases). V was cut by 8 bases and J by 0 bases, with 13 bases left in between. This CDR3 spans 14 amino acids. CDR3 residues: CASGHPGMNTEAFF. The CDR3 DNA sequence: TGTGCCAGCGGCCACCCAGGGATGAACACTGAAGCTTTCTTT.

The chain combines TRBV19 with TRBJ2-1; D may be TRBD1 or TRBD2 (5 bases each). This CDR3 is 15 amino acids long. Germline V lookup: CDR1 LNHDA, CDR2 SQIVND (reference sequence). V lost 5 bases to trimming and J lost 5 bases, with 16 bases between them. The CDR3 reads CASSRGDLGDNEQFF. CDR3 sequence (DNA): TGTGCCAGTAGTCGTGGGGACCTGGGCGACAATGAGCAGTTCTTC.

This clonotype was counted ten times or more. The rearrangement joins TRBV6-5 to TRBJ2-7; 7 nucleotides align to TRBD1. The germline V gene has CDR1 MNHEY and CDR2 SVGAGI. With V trimmed by 1 base and J by 4 bases, 4 bases remained unmatched. CDR3 length: 14 residues. In DNA, the CDR3 is TGTGCCAGCAGTTACTGGACAGGCTATTACGAGCAGTACTTC. Its protein product is CASSYWTGYYEQYF.

As for this clonotype: A read error is possible here, since a much larger clone lies one base away. The chain employs TRBV5-1 and TRBJ1-2; 7 positions match TRBD1. Germline CDR1 and CDR2: SGHRS and YFSETQ. The CDR3 totals 14 residues. The CDR3 bases are TGCGCCAGCAGCTCTTACACAGGGGACTATGGCTTCACCTTC. Translation gives CASSSYTGDYGFTF.

This clonotype was recorded a few times. The chain couples TRBV2 to TRBJ2-7; TRBD1 matches at 8 bases. Germline assignment: CDR1 SNHLY and CDR2 FYNNEI. With 3 bases clipped from V and 0 bases from J, the junction kept 1 base outside the gene matches. This CDR3 has 14 amino acids. CDR3 DNA: TGTGCCAGCAGTGATCAGGGGGCCTCCTACGAGCAGTACTTC. Translated, it gives CASSDQGASYEQYF.

This clonotype was detected ten times or more. This chain connects TRBV9 to TRBJ2-4; the D gene is possibly TRBD2 (5 bases). CDR1 SGDLS and CDR2 YYNGEE come from the germline V gene. The ends were cut back, 3 bases at V and 11 bases at J, with 15 bases in the middle. This CDR3 contains 13 residues. The CDR3: CASSGGASVFQYF. The CDR3 bases are TGTGCCAGCAGCGGGGGAGCTTCAGTCTTTCAGTACTTC.

This clonotype was detected ten times or more. J is TRBJ1-6 and V is TRBV7-2; D is ambiguous. The CDR3 totals 15 residues. Trimming took off 5 bases at V and 2 bases at J, with 10 bases between the two ends. The germline V gene encodes CDR1 SGHTA and CDR2 FQGNSA. The DNA for the CDR3 is TGTGCCAGCAGCCGATCCGGGGCCTATAATTCACCCCTCCACTTT. Its protein is CASSRSGAYNSPLHF.